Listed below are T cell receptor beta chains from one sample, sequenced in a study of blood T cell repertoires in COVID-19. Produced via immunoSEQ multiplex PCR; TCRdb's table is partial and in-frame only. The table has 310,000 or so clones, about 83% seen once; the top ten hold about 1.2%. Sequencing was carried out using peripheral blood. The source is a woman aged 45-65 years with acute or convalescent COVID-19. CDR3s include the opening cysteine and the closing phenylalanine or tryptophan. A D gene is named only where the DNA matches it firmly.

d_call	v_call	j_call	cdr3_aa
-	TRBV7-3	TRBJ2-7	CASSLQATSYEQYF
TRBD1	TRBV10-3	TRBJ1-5	CAISEGGQGNQPQHF
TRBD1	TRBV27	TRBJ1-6	CASGDRGDSPLHF
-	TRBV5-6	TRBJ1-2	CASSPGQNYGYTF
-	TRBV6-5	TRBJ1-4	CASRTGTNEKLFF
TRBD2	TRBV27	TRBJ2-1	CASSGRLAYNEQFF
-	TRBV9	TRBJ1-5	CASSVGDGGQPQHF
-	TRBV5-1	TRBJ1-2	CASSLDSQGYYGYTF
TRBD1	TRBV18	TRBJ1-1	CASRDSSNTEAFF
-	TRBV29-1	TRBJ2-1	CSVNSGPQGEQFF
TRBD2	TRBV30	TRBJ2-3	CAWSVRIAGPPDTQYF
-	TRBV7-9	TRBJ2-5	CASSFEGVGETQYF
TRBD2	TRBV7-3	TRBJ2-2	CASSLMGLAGAGELFF
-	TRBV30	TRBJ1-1	CAWTPMNTEAFF
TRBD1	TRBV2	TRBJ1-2	CASSPEQGGDYGYTF
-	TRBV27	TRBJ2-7	CASSLIGASYEQYF
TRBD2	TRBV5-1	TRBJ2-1	CASSVGGPRNEQFF
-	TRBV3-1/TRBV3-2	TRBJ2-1	CASSLSGNNEQFF
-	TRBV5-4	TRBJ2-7	CASSLVPESYEQYF
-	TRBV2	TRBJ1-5	CALVAGSSNQPQHF
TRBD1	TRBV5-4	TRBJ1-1	CASSSDRGYTEAFF
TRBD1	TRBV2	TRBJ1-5	CASSGDRGAVEPQHF
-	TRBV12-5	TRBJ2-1	CASGRELEQFF
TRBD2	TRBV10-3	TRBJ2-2	CAMTAGGSTGELFF
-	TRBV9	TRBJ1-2	CASSVVTNGYTF
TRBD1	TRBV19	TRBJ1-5	CASSIGTDNQPQHF
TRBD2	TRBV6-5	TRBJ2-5	CASSPGTSVGETQYF
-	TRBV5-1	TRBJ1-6	CASSQEAGETSPLHF
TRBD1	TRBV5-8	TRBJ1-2	CASSPDREERGYTF
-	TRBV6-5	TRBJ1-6	CASSLGSAGWSPLHF
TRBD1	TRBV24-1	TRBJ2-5	CATSDPRTGEETQYF
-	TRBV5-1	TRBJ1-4	CASSPRGGTNEKLFF
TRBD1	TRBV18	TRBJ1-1	CASTGTGLNTEAFF
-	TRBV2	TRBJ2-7	CASRYLTVSYEQYF
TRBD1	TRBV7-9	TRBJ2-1	CASRGITGGSYNEQFF
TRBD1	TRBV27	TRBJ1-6	CASSVQGGHNSPLHF
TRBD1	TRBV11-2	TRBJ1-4	CASRSPRQGFKGKLFF
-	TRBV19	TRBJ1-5	CASSPRQYSNQPQHF
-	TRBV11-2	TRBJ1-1	CASSVGRGTEAFF
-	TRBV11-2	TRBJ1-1	CASSLGQGHLNTEAFF
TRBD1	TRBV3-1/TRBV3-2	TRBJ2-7	CASSQGQGAGYEQYF
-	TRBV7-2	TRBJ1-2	CASTYGGGKGAAYTF
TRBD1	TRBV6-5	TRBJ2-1	CASRGTGAPEQFF
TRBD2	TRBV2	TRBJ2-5	CASSEGQGLAKAQYF
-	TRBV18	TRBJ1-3	CASSPPSSGAGNTIYF
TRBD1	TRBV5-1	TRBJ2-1	CASSLGTGGDEQFF
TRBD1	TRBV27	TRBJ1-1	CASRLQGGTEAFF
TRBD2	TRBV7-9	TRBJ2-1	CASSLRRGGIDEQFF
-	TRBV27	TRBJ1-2	CATLGGHGYTF